This entry is about one T cell receptor beta chain. What this receptor recognizes is not known. No base quality values were provided; no much bigger clone lies one nucleotide off. The entire amount of isolated RNA was reverse transcribed using the High Capacity cDNA Reverse Transcription Kit, so the sequenced TCRB transcripts were expressed ones. Naive, central memory and regulatory T cell samples underwent deep immunoSEQ sequencing, averaging about 3.57 million total reads per sample. Sorted cells were lysed in RLT buffer, and RNA was extracted using DNase-treated RNeasy Micro or Mini kits according to cell number. To prevent cross-contamination, each cell subset was processed individually, whereas patient and healthy donor samples were processed jointly. The immunoSEQ multiplex PCR was used to amplify TCRB sequences from cDNA, yielding 87-bp fragments that span the CDR3 region. Sequencing of the amplicons was performed on the Illumina HiSeq platform. The published analysis was carried out like this. Synthetic template baselines were used to correct PCR bias computationally, reads within Hamming distance 2 were collapsed, and singletons that could not be merged were discarded. Reads were aligned against IMGT to assign V, D and J genes, CDR3 length and insertions or deletions at six rearrangement sites. Clonotype counts were normalized to sorted cell number within each subset before computing true diversity and Gini coefficients with the tcR R package. The overlap coefficient, calculated on TCRB nucleotide sequences, was used to quantify repertoire sharing. Out-of-frame TCRB sequences from naive cells were analyzed as a proxy for the pre-selection repertoire. Held by TCRdb, this immuneACCESS table contains in-frame sequences only and omits some clones. Under half of the omission traces to an unresolved V gene where checked; the cause of the rest is unknown. V, J and clone size were drawn from that table, and D and trimming were deduced from the DNA. A total of some 700,000 clones appear in this sample, 13% of them only once. In total, the top ten clones hold about 0.02% of the sample.

Measured from the cysteine to the phenylalanine, the CDR3 is 16 residues long. Solely the CDR3 DNA is kept, with 48 bases framed from the first base. Unmatched junction bases come to 10, with V trimmed by 5 bases and J by 4 bases. CDR1 and CDR2 (SNHLY, FYNNEI) derive from the germline V gene. From each donor, a single peripheral blood sample of approximately 120 mL on average was drawn into heparinised tubes. Naive, central memory, regulatory and stem cell-like memory CD4+ T cells were sorted on a BD FACSAria II using a panel including CD45RO, CCR7, CD25, CD127, CD95 and CD27. A purity above 98% was achieved for all sorted populations. PBMCs were isolated immediately by Lymphoprep density gradient centrifugation and stained directly without culture. So that batch effects would be minimized, each experiment stained and sorted samples in pairs, pairing one healthy donor with one patient. The data belong to a study of beta chain features in type 1 diabetes (dated by TCRdb to about 2018). With regard to the full study: Patients and healthy donors did not differ in mean age, gender distribution, total cell number or subset yield. The study compared TCRB repertoires of sorted circulating CD4+ T cell subsets between recently diagnosed type 1 diabetes patients and matched healthy donors. Whereas all 30 or so donors provided naive and central memory subsets, regulatory and stem cell-like memory subsets were isolated from just 8 patients and roughly 8 healthy donors. A total of some 100,000,000 sorted cells were examined across all samples, and a strong correlation was observed between cell number per subset and RNA yield.

What the study reported, not specific to this receptor: Only small numbers of individuals were included in the HLA sub-analyses, which left unresolved whether HLA type had any influence on TCRB rearrangement. Because cDNA was sequenced instead of genomic DNA, highly expressing activated cells could be over-represented, though the groups showed no difference in activation or CD3 levels. PCR might favor shorter templates, but patient and control samples were amplified and corrected together, so any skew would affect both groups equally. At VDJ recombination sites, patients with type 1 diabetes made fewer insertions and deleted more nucleotides, a pattern implying thymic rearrangement abnormalities. A moderate but significant shortening of TCRB CDR3 length was observed in type 1 diabetes patients in all four CD4+ subsets. The naive, central memory and regulatory TCRB repertoires appeared to resemble one another more closely among patients than among healthy donors.

The TCR comes from a man between 18 and 29 years old with type 1 diabetes. Sequenced: naive CD4+ T cells from blood. Explained via the paper, the cell subset or site label denotes: true naive CD4+ T cells. This chain is built from TRBV2 and TRBJ2-2, and 7 junction bases match TRBD1. The sequenced DNA is TGTGCCAGCAGTATCAACAGGGGATGGGGCACCGGGGAGCTGTTTTTT. It codes for CASSINRGWGTGELFF.